The clone carrying this T cell receptor (beta chain) turned up a few times. What it binds is not known. The entry originates in a study of cytomegalovirus exposure and HLA in healthy donors. It was with 60 Vbeta and 13 Jbeta primers that the PCR ran. Produced via immunoSEQ multiplex PCR; TCRdb's table is partial and in-frame only. This table holds roughly 240,000 clones, roughly 82% found once. Study-wide results and limits: Cytomegalovirus association was listed for 164 TCR beta chains. Reportedly, diagnosis of cytomegalovirus status by the classifier showed high specificity and sensitivity.

Germline V CDR1 and CDR2: SGHNT, YENEEA. The CDR3 is 16 amino acids. V was trimmed by 5 bases and J by 1 base, leaving 15 bases between them. The sample comprised PBMCs. The TCR originated in a woman between 40 and 55 years old in good health and CMV-seropositive. V is TRBV11-3 and J is TRBJ1-5, with D maybe TRBD1 (5 bases). The DNA for the CDR3 is TGTGCCAGCAGCCCGGGACTTCTGGGGAGCAATCAGCCCCAGCATTTT. Translation gives CASSPGLLGSNQPQHF.